This T cell receptor (beta chain) is from a study of shared clonotypes between healthy human individuals. Method: immunoSEQ multiplex PCR; TCRdb's copy keeps in-frame clones and lacks some. The sample gives about 1 million clones, about three quarters of which show up once; less than 1.5% is in the top ten. V shed 0 bases and J 7 bases; nucleotides not matched to a gene: 9. CDR1 is ENHRY and CDR2 is SYGVKD in the germline V gene. CDR3 length: 16 amino acids. The sequence was obtained from a man aged 18 to 29 in good health. The specimen sequenced was memory CD4+ T cells sorted from blood. Sample subset: CD45RA-negative fraction. This chain links TRBV10-3 with TRBJ2-1, with 7 bases that match TRBD2. In DNA form, the CDR3 reads TGTGCCATCAGTGAGTCAGTTAGCGGGTCGGGGAATGAGCAGTTCTTC. It is translated as CAISESVSGSGNEQFF.